These 7 T cell receptor beta chains were sequenced from one sample in a study of T cells after yellow fever vaccination. TCRdb ran MiXCR on the 5' RACE reads and lists one entry per CDR3 protein. This table has some 110,000 distinct CDR3 sequences, around 8.6% appearing once. The sequencing used CD8+ T cells sorted from PBMCs, collected 45 days after the yellow fever booster vaccination. The source of these receptors is a man between 25 and 39 years old who received the YFV17D yellow fever vaccine.

This clonotype showed up many times. The rearrangement uses TRBV6-1 and TRBJ2-4, with a possible D match to TRBD2 (5 bases). The V gene lost 7 bases and the J gene lost 0 bases, with 10 bases spanning the gap. The CDR3 length is 14 residues. CDR1 is MNHNS, CDR2 SASEGT, per germline. The CDR3 spells CASTGTVAKNIQYF. CDR3 coding DNA: TGTGCCAGCACGGGAACGGTAGCCAAAAACATTCAGTACTTC.

The chain uses TRBV27 and TRBJ2-1, with D tentatively TRBD1 or TRBD2 (6 bases each). The germline gives CDR1 MNHEY, CDR2 SMNVEV (reference sequence). The ends were cut back, 8 bases at V and 7 bases at J, with 15 bases in the middle. CDR3 length: 13 residues. As DNA, the CDR3 is TGTGCCAGCGGCGGGACACACTTGAATGAGCAGTTCTTC. It is translated as CASGGTHLNEQFF.

This clonotype was counted many times. V usage is TRBV29-1 and J usage is TRBJ2-2; D uncertain. Germline assignment: CDR1 SQVTM and CDR2 ANQGSEA. The CDR3 runs to 12 residues. V gave up 1 base and J gave up 6 bases, with 6 bases separating them. The CDR3 loop is CSVEALPGELFF. The CDR3 DNA reads TGCAGCGTTGAAGCATTACCCGGGGAGCTGTTTTTT.

About this clonotype: A much more abundant neighbour one base away suggests this may be a read error. This chain uses TRBV12-3 or TRBV12-4 with TRBJ2-1; 12 nucleotides align to TRBD2. V lost 6 bases and J lost 9; bases outside the gene matches: 9. CDR3 length: 15 amino acids. The CDR3 loop reads CASSHRTSGDVEQFF. CDR3 DNA: TGTGCCAGCAGCCACCGGACTAGCGGGGATGTTGAGCAGTTCTTC.

This clonotype was seen at least ten times. The rearrangement joins TRBV5-6 to TRBJ2-7; 8 nucleotides align to TRBD1. Germline V gene data show CDR1 as SGHDT and CDR2 as YYEEEE. The CDR3 spans 15 residues. Trimming took 5 bases from V and 6 from J; bases not matched to a gene: 13. The CDR3 nucleotides read TGTGCCAGCAGTTTGAGGTGGACAGGGATAGGCGAGCAGTACTTC. It specifies CASSLRWTGIGEQYF.

In regard to this clonotype: Just one base apart from a much larger clone, this may be a read error. This sequence joins TRBV15 and TRBJ2-7; no reliable D call. The V end was cut by 3 bases, the J end by 0 bases, with 9 bases between. This CDR3 region has 14 residues. Germline CDR1 reads LNHNV; CDR2 reads YYDKDF (reference sequence). In DNA form, the CDR3 reads TGTGCCACCAGCAGGGGCTCCAACTCCTACGAGCAGTACTTC. This gives the protein CATSRGSNSYEQYF. The whole variable domain, filled in from reference TRBV15 and TRBJ2-7, reads DAMVIQNPRYQVTQFGKPVTLSCSQTLNHNVMYWYQQKSSQAPKLLFHYYDKDFNNEADTPDNFQSRRPNTSFCFLDIRSPGLGDTAMYLCATSRGSNSYEQYFGPGTRLTVT.

This clonotype was counted many times. The chain recombines TRBV29-1 with TRBJ2-1; TRBD2 aligns across 10 bases. Trimming cost V 0 bases and J 4 bases; bases outside gene matches: 6. The CDR3 has 16 residues. Germline V gene sequence: CDR1 SQVTM, CDR2 ANQGSEA. The CDR3 region has the DNA TGCAGCGTTGAAGATCCCGGACTAGCGGAGTACAATGAGCAGTTCTTC. Amino acid sequence: CSVEDPGLAEYNEQFF.